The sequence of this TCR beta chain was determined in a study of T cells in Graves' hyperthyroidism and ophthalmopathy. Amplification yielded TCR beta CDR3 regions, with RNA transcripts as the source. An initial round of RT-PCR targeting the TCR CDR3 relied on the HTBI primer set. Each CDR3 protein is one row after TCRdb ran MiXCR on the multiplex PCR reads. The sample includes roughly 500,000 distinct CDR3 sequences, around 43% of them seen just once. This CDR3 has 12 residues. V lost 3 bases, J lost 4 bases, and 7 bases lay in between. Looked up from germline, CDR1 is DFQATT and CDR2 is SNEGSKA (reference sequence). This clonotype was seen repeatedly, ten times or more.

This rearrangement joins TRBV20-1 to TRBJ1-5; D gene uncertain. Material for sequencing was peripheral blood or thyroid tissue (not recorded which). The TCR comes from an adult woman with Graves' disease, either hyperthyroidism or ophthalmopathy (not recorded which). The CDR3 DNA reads TGCAGTGCTAGGCGGGCAAATCAGCCCCAGCATTTT. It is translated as CSARRANQPQHF.